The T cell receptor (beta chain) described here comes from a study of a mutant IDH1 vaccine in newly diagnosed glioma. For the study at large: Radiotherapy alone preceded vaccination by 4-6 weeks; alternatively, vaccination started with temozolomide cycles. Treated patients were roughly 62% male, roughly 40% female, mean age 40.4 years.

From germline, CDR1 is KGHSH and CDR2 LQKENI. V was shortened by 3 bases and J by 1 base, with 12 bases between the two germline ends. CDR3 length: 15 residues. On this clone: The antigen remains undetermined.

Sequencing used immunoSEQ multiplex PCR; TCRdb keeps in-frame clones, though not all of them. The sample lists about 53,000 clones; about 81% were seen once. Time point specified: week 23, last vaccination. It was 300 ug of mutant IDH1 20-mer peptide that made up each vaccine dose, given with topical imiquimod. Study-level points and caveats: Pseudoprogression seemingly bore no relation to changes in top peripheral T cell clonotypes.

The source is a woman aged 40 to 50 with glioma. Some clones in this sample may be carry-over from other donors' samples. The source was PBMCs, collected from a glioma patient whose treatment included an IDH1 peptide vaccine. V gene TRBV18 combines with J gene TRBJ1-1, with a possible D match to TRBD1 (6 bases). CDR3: CASSPSSGENTEAFF. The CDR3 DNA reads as TGTGCCAGCTCACCCTCCTCAGGGGAGAACACTGAAGCTTTCTTT. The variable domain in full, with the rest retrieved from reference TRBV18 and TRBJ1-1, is NAGVMQNPRHLVRRRGQEARLRCSPMKGHSHVYWYRQLPEEGLKFMVYLQKENIIDESGMPKERFSAEFPKEGPSILRIQQVVRGDSAAYFCASSPSSGENTEAFFGQGTRLTVV.